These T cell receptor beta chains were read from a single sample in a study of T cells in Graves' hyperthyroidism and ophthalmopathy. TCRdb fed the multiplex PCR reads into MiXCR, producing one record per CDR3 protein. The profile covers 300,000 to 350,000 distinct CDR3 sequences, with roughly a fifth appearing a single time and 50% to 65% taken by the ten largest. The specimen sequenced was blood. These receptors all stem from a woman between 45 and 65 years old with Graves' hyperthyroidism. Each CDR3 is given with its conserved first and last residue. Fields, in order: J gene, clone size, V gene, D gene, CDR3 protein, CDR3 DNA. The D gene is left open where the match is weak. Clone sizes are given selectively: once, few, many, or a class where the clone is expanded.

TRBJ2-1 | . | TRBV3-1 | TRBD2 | CASSPRAGEYNEQFF | TGTGCCAGCAGTCCCCGAGCGGGGGAGTACAATGAGCAGTTCTTC
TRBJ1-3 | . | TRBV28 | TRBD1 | CASSSPGQGVSGNTIYF | TGTGCCAGCAGTTCCCCGGGACAGGGGGTCTCTGGAAACACCATATATTTT
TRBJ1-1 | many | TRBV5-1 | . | CASSEGDYYTEAFF | TGCGCCAGCAGCGAGGGTGACTACTACACTGAAGCTTTCTTT
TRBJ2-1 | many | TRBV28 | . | CASRHDSVSSYEQFF | TGTGCCAGCAGGCACGACTCTGTCAGCAGCTATGAGCAGTTCTTC
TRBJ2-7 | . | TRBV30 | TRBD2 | CAWNRLAGAYEQYF | TGTGCCTGGAATAGACTAGCGGGAGCCTACGAGCAGTACTTC
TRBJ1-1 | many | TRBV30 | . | CAWRITGRDTEAFF | TGTGCCTGGAGAATAACAGGAAGGGACACTGAAGCTTTCTTT
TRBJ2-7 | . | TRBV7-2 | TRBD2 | CASSEREGRSYEQYF | TGTGCCAGCAGTGAGCGGGAGGGCCGGTCGTACGAGCAGTACTTC
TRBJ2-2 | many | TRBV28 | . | CASSLLIWGYGGGEDAGELFF | TGTGCCAGCAGTTTACTAATATGGGGGTACGGGGGCGGAGAGGACGCCGGGGAGCTGTTTTTT
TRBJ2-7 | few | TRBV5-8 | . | CASSLEGQSSYEQYF | TGTGCCAGCAGCTTGGAAGGACAGAGCTCCTACGAGCAGTACTTC
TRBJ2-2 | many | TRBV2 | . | CASRGELRTNTGELFF | TGTGCCAGCAGGGGGGAGTTGCGAACGAACACCGGGGAGCTGTTTTTT
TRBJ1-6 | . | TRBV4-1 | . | CASSQVVQNNSPLHF | TGCGCCAGCAGCCAAGTGGTACAGAATAATTCACCCCTCCACTTT
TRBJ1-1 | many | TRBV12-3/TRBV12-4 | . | CASRATGTMNTEAFF | TGTGCCAGCAGGGCGACAGGAACGATGAACACTGAAGCTTTCTTT
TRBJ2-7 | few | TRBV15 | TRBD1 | CATSNRDRGPGEQYF | TGTGCCACCAGCAACCGGGACAGGGGACCTGGCGAGCAGTACTTC
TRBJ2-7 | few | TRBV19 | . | CARTEGYEQYF | TGTGCAAGGACCGAGGGCTACGAGCAGTACTTC
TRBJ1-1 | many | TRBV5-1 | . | CASSFGTHERNTEAFF | TGCGCCAGCAGCTTCGGGACCCACGAGCGGAACACTGAAGCTTTCTTT
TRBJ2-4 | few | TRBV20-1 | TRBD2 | CSAKSAGGRFQNIQYF | TGCAGTGCCAAATCCGCGGGGGGGAGATTCCAAAACATTCAGTACTTC
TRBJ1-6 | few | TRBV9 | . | CASSVGSYNSPLHF | TGTGCCAGCAGCGTAGGTAGTTATAATTCACCCCTCCACTTT
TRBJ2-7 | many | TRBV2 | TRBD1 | CASRSRQGTSYEQYF | TGTGCCAGCAGGTCACGACAGGGGACCTCCTACGAGCAGTACTTC
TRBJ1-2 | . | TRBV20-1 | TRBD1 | CSAFRQGLNYGYTF | TGCAGTGCTTTTAGACAGGGGTTAAACTATGGCTACACCTTC
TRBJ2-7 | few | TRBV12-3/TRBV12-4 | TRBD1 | CASSLEISGTGECEQYF | TGTGCCAGCAGTTTAGAGATTAGTGGGACAGGGGAGTGCGAGCAGTACTTC
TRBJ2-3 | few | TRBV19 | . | CASTYRASASTDTQYF | TGTGCCAGTACCTATCGGGCTAGCGCTAGCACAGATACGCAGTATTTT
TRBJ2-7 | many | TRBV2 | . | CASSERLPGKHNRYEQYF | TGTGCCAGCAGTGAACGCCTCCCGGGAAAACATAATCGGTACGAGCAGTACTTC
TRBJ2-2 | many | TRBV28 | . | CASSLVAGRTGELFF | TGTGCCAGCAGTTTGGTGGCAGGACGCACCGGGGAGCTGTTTTTT
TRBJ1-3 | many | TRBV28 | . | CASSPNFPADSGNTIYF | TGTGCCAGCAGTCCCAACTTCCCGGCCGACTCTGGAAACACCATATATTTT
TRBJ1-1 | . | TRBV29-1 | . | CSVSGVGTTEAFF | TGCAGCGTTTCGGGGGTTGGGACCACTGAAGCTTTCTTT
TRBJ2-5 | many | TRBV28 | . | CASCYRSFQETQYF | TGTGCCAGCTGCTACAGGAGCTTCCAAGAGACCCAGTACTTC
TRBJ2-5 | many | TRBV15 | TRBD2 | CATSREAGGFEETQYF | TGTGCCACCAGCAGAGAAGCGGGAGGGTTTGAGGAGACCCAGTACTTC
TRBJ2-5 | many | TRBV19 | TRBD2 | CASSTGLAGGPTETQYF | TGTGCCAGTAGTACCGGACTAGCGGGAGGACCAACAGAGACCCAGTACTTC
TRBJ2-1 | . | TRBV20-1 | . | CSAMQGNEQFF | TGCAGTGCTATGCAGGGCAATGAGCAGTTCTTC
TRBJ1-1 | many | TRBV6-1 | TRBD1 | CASSAGGTGGNTEAFF | TGTGCCAGCAGTGCCGGTGGGACAGGGGGAAACACTGAAGCTTTCTTT
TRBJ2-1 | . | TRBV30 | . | CAWNLGANEQFF | TGTGCCTGGAACCTCGGGGCCAATGAGCAGTTCTTC
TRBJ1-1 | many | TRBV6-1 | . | CASSESLRGDRNTEAFF | TGTGCCAGCAGTGAATCCCTGAGAGGGGATAGGAACACTGAAGCTTTCTTT
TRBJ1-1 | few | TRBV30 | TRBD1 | CAWTTTGARNTEAFF | TGTGCCTGGACTACGACAGGGGCGAGGAACACTGAAGCTTTCTTT
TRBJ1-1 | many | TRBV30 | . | CAWSVSGLNTEAFF | TGTGCCTGGAGTGTATCCGGGTTAAACACTGAAGCTTTCTTT
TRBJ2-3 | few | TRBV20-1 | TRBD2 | CSAKSGRKTDTQYF | TGCAGTGCTAAAAGCGGGAGAAAGACAGATACGCAGTATTTT
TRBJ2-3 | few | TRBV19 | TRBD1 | CASTRTGSTDTQYF | TGTGCCAGTACTAGGACAGGCAGCACAGATACGCAGTATTTT
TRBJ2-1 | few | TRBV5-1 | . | CASSLGVGFYNEQFF | TGCGCCAGCAGCTTGGGGGTAGGGTTTTACAATGAGCAGTTCTTC
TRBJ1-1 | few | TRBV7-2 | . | CASSFSWATEAFF | TGTGCCAGCAGCTTTTCGTGGGCAACTGAAGCTTTCTTT
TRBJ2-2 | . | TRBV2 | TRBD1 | CASSRTGVNGELFF | TGTGCCAGCAGTCGGACAGGGGTGAACGGGGAGCTGTTTTTT
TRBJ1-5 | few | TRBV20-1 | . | CRQDQPQHF | TGCCGACAGGATCAGCCCCAGCATTTT
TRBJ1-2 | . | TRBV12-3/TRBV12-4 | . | CASSITSGKDGYTF | TGTGCCAGCAGTATTACTTCCGGTAAGGATGGCTACACCTTC
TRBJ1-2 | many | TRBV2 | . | CASSGGIGTNYGYTF | TGTGCCAGCAGTGGAGGGATAGGGACTAACTATGGCTACACCTTC
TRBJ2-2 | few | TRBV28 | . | CASSLLGSDTGELFF | TGTGCCAGCAGTTTACTTGGGAGCGACACCGGGGAGCTGTTTTTT
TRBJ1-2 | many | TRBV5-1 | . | CASGLETAPNYGYTF | TGCGCCAGCGGTCTTGAGACCGCGCCTAACTATGGCTACACCTTC
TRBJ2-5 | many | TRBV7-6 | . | CASSLTVQETQYF | TGTGCCAGCAGCTTGACAGTTCAAGAGACCCAGTACTTC
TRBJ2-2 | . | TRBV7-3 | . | CASRGTGNTGELFF | TGTGCCAGCAGAGGTACAGGGAACACCGGGGAGCTGTTTTTT
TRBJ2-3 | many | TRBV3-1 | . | CASSQSPDTQYF | TGTGCCAGCAGCCAAAGTCCAGATACGCAGTATTTT
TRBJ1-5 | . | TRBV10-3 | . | CACRGETNQPQHF | TGTGCATGCCGTGGGGAAACCAATCAGCCCCAGCATTTT
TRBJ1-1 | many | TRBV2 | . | CARQAMNTEAFF | TGTGCCAGACAGGCCATGAACACTGAAGCTTTCTTT
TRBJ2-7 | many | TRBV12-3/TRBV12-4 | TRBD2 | CASTPGLAGSYEQYF | TGTGCCAGCACCCCGGGACTAGCGGGTTCCTACGAGCAGTACTTC
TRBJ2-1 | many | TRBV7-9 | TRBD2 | CASSSGTSRYNEQFF | TGTGCCAGCAGCTCCGGGACTAGCAGATACAATGAGCAGTTCTTC
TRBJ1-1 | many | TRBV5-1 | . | CASSLGHSAEAFF | TGCGCCAGCAGCTTGGGACACTCTGCTGAAGCTTTCTTT
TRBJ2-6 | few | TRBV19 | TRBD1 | CASSIQDRGHGANVLTF | TGTGCCAGTAGTATCCAGGACAGGGGGCATGGGGCCAACGTCCTGACTTTC
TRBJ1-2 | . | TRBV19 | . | CASSPRTQMGGYGYTF | TGTGCCAGTAGTCCACGTACACAAATGGGGGGCTATGGCTACACCTTC
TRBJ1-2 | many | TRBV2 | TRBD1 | CASSEVGQFYGYTF | TGTGCCAGCAGTGAAGTGGGACAGTTTTATGGCTACACCTTC
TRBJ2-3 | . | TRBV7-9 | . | CASTPWGDSTDTQYF | TGTGCCAGCACCCCCTGGGGAGATAGCACAGATACGCAGTATTTT
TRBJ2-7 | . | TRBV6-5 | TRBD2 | CASSYRTSGPYEQYF | TGTGCCAGCAGTTATCGGACTAGCGGGCCATACGAGCAGTACTTC
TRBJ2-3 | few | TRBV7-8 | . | CASSLEGWDTQYF | TGTGCCAGCAGCTTAGAAGGGTGGGATACGCAGTATTTT
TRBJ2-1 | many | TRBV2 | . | CASSADRTNEQFF | TGTGCCAGCAGTGCTGACAGAACCAATGAGCAGTTCTTC